Shown below are 11 T cell receptor beta chains from a single sample sequenced in a study of T cells in Graves' hyperthyroidism and ophthalmopathy (dated by TCRdb to about 2019). Libraries came from multiplex PCR. This sample was sequenced with an Illumina HiSeq 2000. Amplification of TCR beta CDR3 regions was carried out from RNA transcripts. The first round of RT-PCR for the TCR CDR3 was performed with the HTBI primer set and the Qiagen OneStep RT-PCR kit. Starting from the raw public reads, TCRdb applied fastp trimming at Q25, assembled clones with MiXCR and retained in-frame beta chains. Rows are combined by CDR3 protein, so each entry shows the most common genes and DNA. Counted in this sample were 660,000 or so distinct CDR3 sequences; roughly 20% of them appeared once. In total, the top ten clones hold around a third of the sample. The sample consisted of blood. Receptors were obtained from a man younger than 40 with Graves' ophthalmopathy.

This clonotype has at least ten counts. The gene calls are TRBV3-1 and TRBJ2-7; 9 bases fit TRBD1. Germline lookup yields CDR1 LGHDT and CDR2 YNNKEL (reference sequence). This CDR3 has 18 residues. Germline trimming cut 1 base from V and 4 bases from J; bases unmatched to any gene: 14. CDR3 bases: TGTGCCAGCAGCCAAGCCGGTCTCAGAAGGACAGGGGCATACGAGCAGTACTTC. Encoded protein: CASSQAGLRRTGAYEQYF.

This clonotype was seen a few times. The CDR3 protein is CASSLSDPRGGYTF. DNA for the CDR3: TGTGCCAGCAGTTTGTCCGACCCAAGGGGGGGCTACACCTTC. The rearrangement uses TRBV28 and TRBJ1-2; tentatively, D is TRBD1 (6 bases). CDR1 is MDHEN and CDR2 is SYDVKM in the germline V gene. The CDR3 contains 14 residues. The V gene lost 3 bases and the J gene lost 8 bases, with 16 bases spanning the gap.

This clonotype has just a few counts. The chain combines TRBV10-1 with TRBJ1-2; TRBD1 agrees at 8 bases. V trimming: 2 bases; J trimming: 0 bases; junction bases outside the gene matches: 5. There are 16 residues in the CDR3. The germline V gene encodes CDR1 WNHNN and CDR2 SYGVQD (reference sequence). CDR3 residues: CASSENRGSSNYGYTF. The CDR3 DNA reads as TGCGCCAGCAGTGAGAACAGGGGGAGTTCTAACTATGGCTACACCTTC.

The chain carries TRBV4-1 and TRBJ2-7; D is unresolved. The DNA end is a closer match to TRBJ2-1, so the J assignment may be wrong. CDR1 is MGHRA and CDR2 is YSYEKL in the germline V gene. The CDR3 spans 15 residues. The CDR3 DNA reads as TGCGCCAGCAGCCAAGAAGCATTCACACCCTACGAGCAGTTCTTC. Encoded protein: CASSQEAFTPYEQFF.

The chain links TRBV24-1 to TRBJ2-1, with D unclear. In germline, CDR1 is KGHDR, CDR2 SFDVKD. The V and J ends lost 4 bases and 1 base respectively, with 4 bases between them. The CDR3 is 13 amino acids. The CDR3 DNA sequence: TGTGCCACCAGTGACAAGTCCTACAATGAGCAGTTCTTC. Its translation is CATSDKSYNEQFF.

This clonotype was observed many times. The chain links TRBV3-1 to TRBJ1-2, with D possibly matching TRBD1 (6 bases). The length of the CDR3 is 14 residues. In germline, CDR1 is LGHDT, CDR2 YNNKEL (reference sequence). V lost 4 bases to trimming and J lost 6 bases, with 15 bases between them. CDR3 sequence: CASSRVAGEDGYTF. The CDR3 DNA reads TGTGCCAGCAGCCGAGTGGCAGGGGAGGATGGCTACACCTTC.

This clonotype was seen repeatedly, ten times or more. This chain uses TRBV5-1 with TRBJ2-3; TRBD2 agrees at 11 bases. Germline V lookup: CDR1 SGHRS, CDR2 YFSETQ. V was clipped by 1 base and J by 0 bases; unmatched bases: 7. This CDR3 has 18 amino acids. CDR3 DNA sequence: TGCGCCAGCAGCTTGCGGGGACTAGCGGAGACGAGCACAGATACGCAGTATTTT. Its protein is CASSLRGLAETSTDTQYF.

This clonotype has at least ten counts. The rearrangement uses TRBV7-9 and TRBJ2-1; D is uncertain. With 5 bases removed from V and 7 bases from J, the gap between germline ends came to 9 bases. Germline V CDR1 and CDR2: SEHNR, FQNEAQ (reference sequence). The CDR3 sequence is 12 residues long. CDR3 in amino acids: CASSEMQNEQFF. CDR3 coding DNA: TGTGCCAGCAGCGAGATGCAGAATGAGCAGTTCTTC. The full variable domain, with the rest looked up from reference TRBV7-9 and TRBJ2-1, is DTGVSQNPRHKITKRGQNVTFRCDPISEHNRLYWYRQTLGQGPEFLTYFQNEAQLEKSRLLSDRFSAERPKGSFSTLEIQRTEQGDSAMYLCASSEMQNEQFFGPGTRLTVL.

There are many counts of this clonotype. The rearrangement uses TRBV3-1 and TRBJ2-7; TRBD2 aligns across 8 bases. This CDR3 is 15 amino acids long. Germline values: CDR1 LGHDT, CDR2 YNNKEL (reference sequence). Trimming took 1 base from V and 6 from J; bases not matched to a gene: 8. As DNA, the CDR3 is TGTGCCAGCAGCCAAGTTACTAGCGGTTCTGCCGAGCAGTACTTC. It translates to CASSQVTSGSAEQYF.

The chain uses TRBV6-1 and TRBJ1-5; 10 bases match TRBD1. CDR3 length equals 17 residues. Germline V lookup: CDR1 MNHNS, CDR2 SASEGT. The junction had 10 bases not matched to a gene; V was cut back by 5 bases and J by 3 bases. The CDR3 DNA is TGTGCCAGCAGTCCAGGGGGACAGGGGATCTTCAATCAGCCCCAGCATTTT. It translates to CASSPGGQGIFNQPQHF.

The chain is built from TRBV6-1 and TRBJ2-2; 8 bases align to TRBD1. The CDR3 totals 20 residues. The germline V gene has CDR1 MNHNS and CDR2 SASEGT. V lost 0 bases and J lost 6; bases outside the gene matches: 18. The chain's CDR3 is CASSEALKTGVRVNAGELFF. The CDR3 region has the DNA TGTGCCAGCAGTGAAGCCCTAAAGACAGGGGTTCGGGTTAACGCCGGGGAGCTGTTTTTT.